Described below is a single TCR beta chain sequence and its context. Its antigen is unidentified. Repeated repertoire sampling spanned the course of chemoradiotherapy. The data belong to a study of chemoradiotherapy in HPV16-positive cancers. Study outcomes and limitations: The functional HPV-specific definition rests on just two HPV16-positive patients. For HPV16-positive patients, expanding HPV-responsive T cells associated with longer recurrence-free survival. Candidate HPV-specific clones and E7-related TCR motifs grew in tumor during treatment.

Sequencing used immunoSEQ multiplex PCR; TCRdb keeps in-frame clones, though not all of them. The data hold 960 or so clones, with roughly 88% observed a single time. This sequence was found in a human donor with HPV-associated anogenital cancer. The specimen comprised tumor tissue, sampled from a patient who underwent chemoradiotherapy.

The CDR3 DNA follows: TGTGCCAGCAGCTGGACTTTCCAAGAGACCCAGTACTTC. Translated: CASSWTFQETQYF. The chain recombines TRBV6-5 with TRBJ2-5, with D perhaps matching TRBD2 (5 bases). Trimming left V 6 bases short and J 1 base short, with 9 bases between. The CDR3 totals 13 residues. Germline V CDR1 and CDR2: MNHEY, SVGAGI.